Each of the 27 T cell receptor beta chains below was sequenced from the same sample in a study of blood T cell repertoires in COVID-19. Data came from immunoSEQ multiplex PCR; TCRdb stores just in-frame clones and leaves some out. The sample holds a few hundred thousand clones, around 87% seen once. The sample taken for sequencing was peripheral blood. The receptors originated from a woman in her 50s who had recovered from COVID-19.

This chain uses TRBV5-6 with TRBJ1-5; the match to TRBD1 covers 11 bases. Germline values: CDR1 SGHDT, CDR2 YYEEEE. V lost 5 bases to trimming and J lost 6 bases; unmatched junction nucleotides: 7. This CDR3 is built from 15 residues. This chain's CDR3 is CASSSGTGGGQPQHF. The CDR3, as DNA: TGTGCCAGCAGTTCAGGGACAGGGGGAGGTCAGCCCCAGCATTTT.

The J gene is TRBJ2-2, the V gene TRBV9; D unclear. The CDR3 covers 12 residues. Deletions cut 0 bases from V and 9 bases from J, with 6 bases between. Looked up from germline, CDR1 is SGDLS and CDR2 is YYNGEE. This CDR3 is CASSVDVRELFF. The DNA of the CDR3 is TGTGCCAGCAGCGTAGATGTTAGGGAGCTGTTTTTT.

This clone appeared a few times. This chain uses TRBV6-5 with TRBJ1-5; D is unresolved. The CDR3 has 13 residues. V was shortened by 0 bases and J by 5 bases, with 5 bases between the two germline ends. The germline CDR1 and CDR2 sequences are MNHEY and SVGAGI. The CDR3 DNA sequence: TGTGCCAGCAGTTACTCTCAATATCAGCCCCAGCATTTT. The encoded protein is CASSYSQYQPQHF.

In its sample, this clone was seen once. The chain joins TRBV9 to TRBJ1-2; 8 bases align to TRBD1. The germline gives CDR1 SGDLS, CDR2 YYNGEE. The CDR3 runs 15 residues. V lost 1 base, J lost 4 bases, and 6 bases stayed unmatched. CDR3 in amino acids: CASSVWDRLPYGYTF. CDR3 bases: TGTGCCAGCAGCGTATGGGACAGGTTGCCCTATGGCTACACCTTC.

The chain has TRBV6-5 and TRBJ1-1, with D hard to call. V lost 2 bases to trimming and J lost 5 bases, with 9 bases between them. CDR3 length: 13 amino acids. CDR1 MNHEY and CDR2 SVGAGI come from the germline V gene. The CDR3 spells CASSYGVRTEAFF. The DNA of the CDR3 is TGTGCCAGCAGTTACGGAGTAAGGACTGAAGCTTTCTTT.

The CDR3 bases are TGTGCCAGCTCACTGGCTGGGACAGGGGTCGGGACTAATGAAAAACTGTTTTTT. Translation gives CASSLAGTGVGTNEKLFF. This chain joins TRBV18 and TRBJ1-4; TRBD1 aligns across 10 bases. V dropped 4 bases and J dropped 2; count of bases not matched to a gene: 10. Germline V gene data show CDR1 as KGHSH and CDR2 as LQKENI. CDR3 length equals 18 residues.

The chain employs TRBV10-2 and TRBJ2-2; no reliable D call. Trimming took 1 base from V and 5 from J, leaving 8 bases between them. The CDR3 has 14 residues. In germline, CDR1 is WSHSY, CDR2 SAAADI. CDR3 DNA: TGCGCCAGCAGTGAGTATAGGAGTACCGGGGAGCTGTTTTTT. Its translation is CASSEYRSTGELFF.

This clone has just one count. Mismatch with germline at one junction end may stem from a read error. The chain joins TRBV5-6 to TRBJ1-2; TRBD1 aligns across 11 bases. Per the germline V gene, CDR1 is SGHDT and CDR2 is YYEEEE. The CDR3 length is 14 residues. The CDR3 DNA is TGTGCCAGCACCTTGAGGGACAGGGGGGATGGCTACACCTTC. As protein: CASTLRDRGDGYTF.

The rearrangement uses TRBV7-4 and TRBJ2-7; TRBD2 agrees at 9 bases. The CDR3 length is 16 residues. The germline gives CDR1 SGHVT, CDR2 SQSDAQ. With 5 bases clipped from V and 5 bases from J, the junction kept 13 bases outside the gene matches. CDR3 residues: CASSPPPGGRAHEQYF. The DNA for the CDR3 is TGTGCCAGCAGCCCCCCCCCTGGCGGGAGGGCCCACGAGCAGTACTTC.

The chain joins TRBV6-5 to TRBJ2-7; 8 bases match TRBD1. V lost 8 bases to trimming and J lost 7 bases; unmatched junction nucleotides: 10. The germline CDR1 and CDR2 sequences are MNHEY and SVGAGI. This CDR3 spans 13 amino acids. The CDR3 DNA reads as TGTGCCAGCCGAGGACAGGGCTTTCGGGAGCAGTACTTC. Translated, it gives CASRGQGFREQYF.

The genes are TRBV28 and TRBJ1-5, with TRBD1 matching 7 bases. CDR1 is MDHEN and CDR2 is SYDVKM in the germline V gene. CDR3 length: 16 amino acids. J was trimmed by 6 bases and V by 1 base; bases with no gene match: 9. CDR3 sequence reads: CASSLFPRGEVQPQHF. In DNA, the CDR3 is TGTGCCAGCAGTTTATTCCCCAGGGGGGAGGTTCAGCCCCAGCATTTT.

J is TRBJ1-1 and V is TRBV7-8, with a tentative D call TRBD1 (6 bases). The ends were cut back, 3 bases at V and 1 base at J, with 6 bases in the middle. The CDR3 sequence is 13 residues long. CDR1 and CDR2 (germline): SGHVS, FQNEAQ. Here the CDR3 reads CASSFRGNTEAFF. The CDR3 DNA reads TGTGCCAGCAGCTTCAGGGGGAACACTGAAGCTTTCTTT.

This chain links TRBV28 with TRBJ1-1; D is ambiguous. The CDR3 is 15 residues long. With 7 bases removed from V and 10 bases from J, the gap between germline ends came to 25 bases. Per the germline V gene, CDR1 is MDHEN and CDR2 is SYDVKM. CDR3 residues: CASTLPGSLLAGAFF. CDR3 in DNA: TGTGCCAGCACCCTCCCCGGCTCCCTCCTAGCGGGAGCTTTCTTT.

This sequence joins TRBV10-3 and TRBJ2-2, with a tentative D call TRBD2 (5 bases). V lost 6 bases to trimming and J lost 4 bases, with 12 bases between them. This CDR3 is built from 14 residues. CDR1 is ENHRY, CDR2 SYGVKD, per germline. The CDR3 region is CAIRPVGVTGELFF. The CDR3 bases are TGTGCCATCAGGCCAGTCGGGGTCACCGGGGAGCTGTTTTTT.

The chain recombines TRBV29-1 with TRBJ2-3; D gene unclear. Germline V CDR1 and CDR2: SQVTM, ANQGSEA. This CDR3 has 12 residues. The V end lost 8 bases, the J end lost 1 base, and 10 bases lay between the germline ends. The CDR3 coding sequence is TGCAGCTCCGAGAGAGGCACAGATACGCAGTATTTT. It yields the protein CSSERGTDTQYF.

CDR3 in DNA: TGTGCCAGCAGCCAGGGGACTCCAACCATGGAGACCCAGTACTTC. Its translation: CASSQGTPTMETQYF. The chain employs TRBV3-1 (or the pseudogene TRBV3-2) and TRBJ2-5, with a possible D match to TRBD2 (6 bases). The V end lost 3 bases, the J end lost 5 bases, and 16 bases lay between the germline ends. The CDR3 has 15 residues. Germline CDR1 reads LGHDT; CDR2 reads YNNKEL (reference sequence).

As DNA, the CDR3 is TGTGCCAGCATGACTCGAAACACCGGGGAGCTGTTTTTT. As protein: CASMTRNTGELFF. The rearrangement uses TRBV28 and TRBJ2-2; D call uncertain. V was trimmed by 7 bases and J by 2 bases, leaving 8 bases between them. The V gene's germline CDR1 is MDHEN and CDR2 SYDVKM. This CDR3 has 13 amino acids.

The chain carries TRBV5-4 and TRBJ2-1; 9 bases map to TRBD1. V lost 4 bases, J lost 9 bases, and 14 bases stayed unmatched. The CDR3 is 16 amino acids. The V gene's germline CDR1 is SGHNT and CDR2 YYREEE (reference sequence). Written as DNA, the CDR3 is TGTGCCAGCAGCCCTCGGGGACAGGGAATTCGTGTTGAGCAGTTCTTC. Translated, it gives CASSPRGQGIRVEQFF.

This sequence joins TRBV5-1 and TRBJ1-1; D possibly corresponds to TRBD1 (5 bases). Looked up from germline, CDR1 is SGHRS and CDR2 is YFSETQ. The ends were cut back, 4 bases at V and 0 bases at J, with 13 bases in the middle. There are 15 residues in the CDR3. The CDR3 DNA is TGCGCCAGCAGCGTGGGCGGGGGAATGAACACTGAAGCTTTCTTT. This sequence encodes CASSVGGGMNTEAFF.

This rearrangement joins TRBV6-2 or TRBV6-3 to TRBJ2-7; 8 nucleotides agree with TRBD2. Germline CDR1 and CDR2: MNHEY and SVGEGT. The CDR3 length is 15 residues. The V gene end was trimmed by 6 bases and the J gene end by 0 bases; junction bases not matched to a gene: 7. The CDR3 loop is CASSDGSGGSYEQYF. As DNA, the CDR3 is TGTGCCAGCAGCGACGGGAGCGGGGGCTCCTACGAGCAGTACTTC.

This clone occurred once. The chain links TRBV3-1 (or the pseudogene TRBV3-2) to TRBJ1-1, with D possibly TRBD1 on 6 matching bases. Germline V gene lookup returns CDR1 LGHDT and CDR2 YNNKEL (reference sequence). V lost 3 bases to trimming and J lost 5 bases, with 22 bases between them. This CDR3 contains 17 residues. CDR3 amino acids: CASSQTPSSGRGTEAFF. In DNA, the CDR3 is TGTGCCAGCAGCCAGACCCCCAGCTCAGGGAGGGGGACTGAAGCTTTCTTT.

Details on this clone: This specimen includes other DNA sequences encoding the same CDR3. This chain links TRBV19 with TRBJ1-1, with D possibly matching TRBD1 (5 bases). Germline V CDR1 and CDR2: LNHDA, SQIVND (reference sequence). This CDR3 region has 13 residues. V lost 4 bases and J lost 3, with 9 bases in between. CDR3 DNA sequence: TGTGCCAGTAGTAGTACAGGCGACACTGAAGCTTTCTTT. It specifies CASSSTGDTEAFF. Full variable domain (remainder filled in from reference TRBV19 and TRBJ1-1): DGGITQSPKYLFRKEGQNVTLSCEQNLNHDAMYWYRQDPGQGLRLIYYSQIVNDFQKGDIAEGYSVSREKKESFPLTVTSAQKNPTAFYLCASSSTGDTEAFFGQGTRLTVV.

Only a few counts were recorded for this clone. The chain combines TRBV28 with TRBJ1-5, with D uncertain. V was clipped by 11 bases and J by 2 bases, with 10 bases between them. There are 12 residues in the CDR3. The germline gives CDR1 MDHEN, CDR2 SYDVKM. The CDR3 reads CAHGRGNQPQHF. Written as DNA, the CDR3 is TGTGCCCACGGGAGAGGCAATCAGCCCCAGCATTTT.

The chain uses TRBV5-1 and TRBJ2-1; TRBD1 matches at 9 bases. The CDR3 is 16 residues long. Germline V lookup: CDR1 SGHRS, CDR2 YFSETQ. Germline trimming cut 0 bases from V and 8 bases from J; bases unmatched to any gene: 9. The CDR3 here is CASSLAPTGGLDEQFF. CDR3 coding DNA: TGCGCCAGCAGCTTGGCCCCGACAGGGGGTCTTGATGAGCAGTTCTTC.

The chain is built from TRBV6-5 and TRBJ1-4; D possibly corresponds to TRBD1 (6 bases). Trimming removed 8 bases from V and 7 bases from J, with 11 bases in between. This CDR3 has 12 amino acids. Germline-derived CDR1 and CDR2 are MNHEY and SVGAGI. As DNA, the CDR3 is TGTGCCAGCTCGGACAGCGTTGAAAAACTGTTTTTT. This codes for CASSDSVEKLFF.

The chain couples TRBV5-1 to TRBJ2-1; TRBD2 is a possible D gene (5 bases). The CDR3 consists of 13 residues. V was trimmed by 5 bases and J by 7 bases, leaving 13 bases between them. Germline V gene lookup returns CDR1 SGHRS and CDR2 YFSETQ. CDR3 region: CASRGPGENEQFF. The DNA of the CDR3 is TGCGCCAGCAGAGGCCCTGGGGAGAATGAGCAGTTCTTC.

J is TRBJ2-2 and V is TRBV13; 9 bases fit TRBD2. The J segment lost 2 bases and the V segment lost 1 base, leaving 2 bases of the junction unmatched. The length of the CDR3 is 16 residues. Germline V gives CDR1 PRHDT, CDR2 FYEKMQ (reference sequence). The CDR3 region is CASSLVAGVNTGELFF. The CDR3 nucleotides are TGTGCCAGCAGCTTAGTAGCGGGAGTAAACACCGGGGAGCTGTTTTTT.